Following are 20 T cell receptor beta chains from one sample sequenced in a study of brain T cells in children with intractable seizures. Some clones are missing from TCRdb's copy, which holds only in-frame ones; the method was immunoSEQ multiplex PCR. This table has over 20,000 clones, 85% to 95% appearing once. Sequencing used peripheral blood, obtained at surgery. These receptors were obtained from a boy aged 5-17 years with focal cortical dysplasia and intractable seizures.

The chain joins TRBV11-2 to TRBJ2-1, with 8 bases fitting TRBD2. The V and J ends lost 5 bases and 0 bases, in that order; junction bases with no gene match: 3. The CDR3 runs to 15 residues. From germline, CDR1 is SGHAT and CDR2 FQNNGV. CDR3 DNA sequence: TGTGCCAGCAGCCTCCTAGCGGGCTCCTACAATGAGCAGTTCTTC. As protein: CASSLLAGSYNEQFF. The full variable domain, in which reference TRBV11-2 and TRBJ2-1 provide the parts outside the CDR3, is EAGVAQSPRYKIIEKRQSVAFWCNPISGHATLYWYQQILGQGPKLLIQFQNNGVVDDSQLPKDRFSAERLKGVDSTLKIQPAKLEDSAVYLCASSLLAGSYNEQFFGPGTRLTVL.

This chain connects TRBV27 to TRBJ2-7; 9 nucleotides agree with TRBD2. V lost 3 bases to trimming and J lost 2 bases; unmatched junction nucleotides: 2. Germline V CDR1 and CDR2: MNHEY, SMNVEV (reference sequence). CDR3 length: 14 amino acids. CDR3 region: CASSLVAGAYEQYF. DNA for the CDR3: TGTGCCAGCAGTTTGGTAGCGGGGGCCTACGAGCAGTACTTC.

This clone appeared a few times. J is TRBJ1-2 and V is TRBV7-9, with D uncertain. V dropped 4 bases and J dropped 1 base, with 25 bases sitting between them. Germline V gene lookup returns CDR1 SEHNR and CDR2 FQNEAQ (reference sequence). CDR3 size: 19 residues. The CDR3 protein is CASSSTRTEDYLINYGYTF. DNA of the CDR3: TGTGCCAGCAGCTCCACCCGGACGGAAGACTATTTAATTAACTATGGCTACACCTTC.

The chain is built from TRBV12-5 and TRBJ2-7; D is ambiguous. The CDR3 is 11 amino acids. CDR1 and CDR2 (germline): LGHNT, FRNRAP. V was pared by 5 bases and J by 3 bases, with 5 bases between. The CDR3 bases are TGTGCTAGTGGTCCCCACTACGAGCAGTACTTC. This gives the protein CASGPHYEQYF. The full variable domain, its missing parts supplied by reference TRBV12-5 and TRBJ2-7, is DARVTQTPRHKVTEMGQEVTMRCQPILGHNTVFWYRQTMMQGLELLAYFRNRAPLDDSGMPKDRFSAEMPDATLATLKIQPSEPRDSAVYFCASGPHYEQYFGPGTRLTVT.

The chain links TRBV27 to TRBJ2-5; TRBD2 is a possible D gene (6 bases). This CDR3 region has 14 residues. Germline CDR1 reads MNHEY; CDR2 reads SMNVEV (reference sequence). V lost 6 bases, J lost 5 bases, and 16 bases lay in between. The CDR3 nucleotides are TGTGCCAGCAGATTGACGGGAGTGGGGGAGACCCAGTACTTC. Translated: CASRLTGVGETQYF.

Comment on this clone: Other DNA sequences from this sample encode an identical CDR3 as well. The chain uses TRBV2 and TRBJ1-2; the match to TRBD1 covers 7 bases. CDR1 SNHLY and CDR2 FYNNEI come from the germline V gene. This CDR3 has 13 residues. With V trimmed by 5 bases and J by 8 bases, 8 bases remained unmatched. The CDR3 coding sequence is TGTGCCAGCAGTCCTAACAGGGGTGGCGGCTACACCTTC. Translated: CASSPNRGGGYTF.

V and J are TRBV7-2 and TRBJ1-2, with D perhaps matching TRBD1 (5 bases). Germline V gives CDR1 SGHTA, CDR2 FQGNSA. Trimming shortened V by 6 bases and J by 5 bases, and 16 bases separated the two germline ends. CDR3 length: 14 amino acids. CDR3 nucleotides: TGTGCCAGCAGTCCCGTCGGGACGGCATATGGCTACACCTTC. This codes for CASSPVGTAYGYTF.

The CDR3, as DNA: TGTGCCAGCTCCCCGCTTGACAGGGACAATTCACCCCTCCACTTT. This gives the protein CASSPLDRDNSPLHF. This chain connects TRBV28 to TRBJ1-6, with 7 bases aligning to TRBD1. Losses at the gene ends were 8 bases for V and 7 bases for J; bases not matched to a gene: 11. Per germline, CDR1 MDHEN and CDR2 SYDVKM. This CDR3 region has 15 residues.

This chain links TRBV4-1 with TRBJ2-3; D is uncertain. Germline assignment: CDR1 MGHRA and CDR2 YSYEKL. Trimming cost V 1 base and J 0 bases, with 2 bases left between them. The CDR3 contains 13 residues. The CDR3 nucleotides read TGCGCCAGCAGCCAAGGGAGCACAGATACGCAGTATTTT. Translated: CASSQGSTDTQYF.

CDR3 sequence: CASSLDVARASYEQYF. The CDR3 DNA follows: TGTGCCAGCAGCCTTGATGTCGCGCGGGCCTCCTACGAGCAGTACTTC. The chain carries TRBV7-2 and TRBJ2-7; D is possibly TRBD2 (5 bases). In germline, CDR1 is SGHTA, CDR2 FQGNSA. Deletions cut 5 bases from V and 0 bases from J, with 17 bases between. CDR3 length: 16 residues.

This clone was observed a handful of times. V and J are TRBV5-1 and TRBJ2-4, with no clear D. Germline CDR1 and CDR2: SGHRS and YFSETQ. This CDR3 contains 14 residues. Trimming removed 7 bases from V and 7 bases from J, with 18 bases in between. CDR3 residues: CASADNGPLNIQYF. DNA for the CDR3: TGCGCCAGCGCTGATAACGGGCCCCTCAACATTCAGTACTTC.

V is TRBV10-3 and J is TRBJ1-1, with D possibly being TRBD1 (6 bases). V dropped 6 bases and J dropped 1 base, with 9 bases sitting between them. The germline CDR1 and CDR2 sequences are ENHRY and SYGVKD. The CDR3 extends over 13 amino acids. This CDR3 reads CAISLTGNTEAFF. In DNA form, the CDR3 reads TGTGCCATCAGCCTGACAGGGAACACTGAAGCTTTCTTT.

This clone was seen only a few times. The chain uses TRBV7-9 and TRBJ1-1; no definite D call. The ends were cut back, 5 bases at V and 1 base at J, with 5 bases in the middle. The CDR3 consists of 12 residues. CDR1 is SEHNR, CDR2 FQNEAQ, per germline (reference sequence). This CDR3 reads CASSPTNTEAFF. CDR3 sequence (DNA): TGTGCCAGCAGCCCCACGAACACTGAAGCTTTCTTT.

J is TRBJ1-4 and V is TRBV7-2; unclear D gene. This CDR3 is built from 13 residues. The germline CDR1 and CDR2 sequences are SGHTA and FQGNSA. Between the trimmed V and J ends, which lost 1 base and 8 bases, there was a span of 8 bases. The CDR3 DNA reads as TGTGCCAGCAGCTTAGTACGCGGGGAAAAACTGTTTTTT. It specifies CASSLVRGEKLFF.

The chain couples TRBV9 to TRBJ1-2; TRBD1 might be the D (5 bases). The germline V gene has CDR1 SGDLS and CDR2 YYNGEE. The V and J ends lost 0 bases and 3 bases respectively, with 12 bases between them. This CDR3 is built from 15 residues. The CDR3 coding sequence is TGTGCCAGCAGCGTAGCTTGGGGACTTGACTATGGCTACACCTTC. Residues: CASSVAWGLDYGYTF.

The chain couples TRBV5-4 to TRBJ1-6, with TRBD1 matching over 8 bases. Germline V gene data show CDR1 as SGHNT and CDR2 as YYREEE (reference sequence). V was pared by 0 bases and J by 9 bases, with 2 bases of the junction left unmatched. The CDR3 runs to 14 residues. The chain's CDR3 is CASSLEQGVSPLHF. CDR3 bases: TGTGCCAGCAGCTTGGAACAGGGGGTTTCACCCCTCCACTTT. Drawing the rest from reference TRBV5-4 and TRBJ1-6, the complete variable domain is ETGVTQSPTHLIKTRGQQVTLRCSSQSGHNTVSWYQQALGQGPQFIFQYYREEENGRGNFPPRFSGLQFPNYSSELNVNALELDDSALYLCASSLEQGVSPLHFGNGTRLTVT.

The chain links TRBV5-4 to TRBJ2-1; D unresolved. The CDR3 loop spans 11 amino acids. V dropped 1 base and J dropped 8 bases, with 4 bases sitting between them. Germline V gives CDR1 SGHNT, CDR2 YYREEE (reference sequence). CDR3 residues: CASSLYDEQFF. Here the CDR3 DNA reads TGTGCCAGCAGCTTGTACGATGAGCAGTTCTTC.

This sequence joins TRBV28 and TRBJ1-5; TRBD1 matches at 8 bases. J lost 5 bases, V lost 0 bases, and 6 bases had no gene match. The germline V gene encodes CDR1 MDHEN and CDR2 SYDVKM. The CDR3 spans 16 residues. The CDR3 is CASSLWAGGSYQPQHF. The DNA of the CDR3 is TGTGCCAGCAGTTTATGGGCAGGGGGCTCTTATCAGCCCCAGCATTTT.

This chain links TRBV19 with TRBJ1-2; 7 bases are shared with TRBD1. Germline V gene sequence: CDR1 LNHDA, CDR2 SQIVND (reference sequence). V lost 2 bases to trimming and J lost 9 bases; unmatched junction nucleotides: 12. There are 15 residues in the CDR3. CDR3 sequence: CASSIIRGQMRSYTF. In nucleotides, the CDR3 is TGTGCCAGTAGTATAATTAGGGGACAGATGAGGAGCTACACCTTC. Together with reference TRBV19 and TRBJ1-2, the CDR3 gives the full variable domain: DGGITQSPKYLFRKEGQNVTLSCEQNLNHDAMYWYRQDPGQGLRLIYYSQIVNDFQKGDIAEGYSVSREKKESFPLTVTSAQKNPTAFYLCASSIIRGQMRSYTFGSGTRLTVV.

The chain recombines TRBV13 with TRBJ2-3; D might be TRBD2 (6 bases). The CDR3 covers 15 residues. V lost 5 bases, J lost 5 bases, and 17 bases lay in between. Germline lookup yields CDR1 PRHDT and CDR2 FYEKMQ (reference sequence). CDR3: CASSLPAGREDTQYF. The CDR3 DNA reads TGTGCCAGCAGCCTGCCAGCGGGCAGAGAAGATACGCAGTATTTT. Together with reference TRBV13 and TRBJ2-3, the CDR3 gives the full variable domain: AAGVIQSPRHLIKEKRETATLKCYPIPRHDTVYWYQQGPGQDPQFLISFYEKMQSDKGSIPDRFSAQQFSDYHSELNMSSLELGDSALYFCASSLPAGREDTQYFGPGTRLTVL.